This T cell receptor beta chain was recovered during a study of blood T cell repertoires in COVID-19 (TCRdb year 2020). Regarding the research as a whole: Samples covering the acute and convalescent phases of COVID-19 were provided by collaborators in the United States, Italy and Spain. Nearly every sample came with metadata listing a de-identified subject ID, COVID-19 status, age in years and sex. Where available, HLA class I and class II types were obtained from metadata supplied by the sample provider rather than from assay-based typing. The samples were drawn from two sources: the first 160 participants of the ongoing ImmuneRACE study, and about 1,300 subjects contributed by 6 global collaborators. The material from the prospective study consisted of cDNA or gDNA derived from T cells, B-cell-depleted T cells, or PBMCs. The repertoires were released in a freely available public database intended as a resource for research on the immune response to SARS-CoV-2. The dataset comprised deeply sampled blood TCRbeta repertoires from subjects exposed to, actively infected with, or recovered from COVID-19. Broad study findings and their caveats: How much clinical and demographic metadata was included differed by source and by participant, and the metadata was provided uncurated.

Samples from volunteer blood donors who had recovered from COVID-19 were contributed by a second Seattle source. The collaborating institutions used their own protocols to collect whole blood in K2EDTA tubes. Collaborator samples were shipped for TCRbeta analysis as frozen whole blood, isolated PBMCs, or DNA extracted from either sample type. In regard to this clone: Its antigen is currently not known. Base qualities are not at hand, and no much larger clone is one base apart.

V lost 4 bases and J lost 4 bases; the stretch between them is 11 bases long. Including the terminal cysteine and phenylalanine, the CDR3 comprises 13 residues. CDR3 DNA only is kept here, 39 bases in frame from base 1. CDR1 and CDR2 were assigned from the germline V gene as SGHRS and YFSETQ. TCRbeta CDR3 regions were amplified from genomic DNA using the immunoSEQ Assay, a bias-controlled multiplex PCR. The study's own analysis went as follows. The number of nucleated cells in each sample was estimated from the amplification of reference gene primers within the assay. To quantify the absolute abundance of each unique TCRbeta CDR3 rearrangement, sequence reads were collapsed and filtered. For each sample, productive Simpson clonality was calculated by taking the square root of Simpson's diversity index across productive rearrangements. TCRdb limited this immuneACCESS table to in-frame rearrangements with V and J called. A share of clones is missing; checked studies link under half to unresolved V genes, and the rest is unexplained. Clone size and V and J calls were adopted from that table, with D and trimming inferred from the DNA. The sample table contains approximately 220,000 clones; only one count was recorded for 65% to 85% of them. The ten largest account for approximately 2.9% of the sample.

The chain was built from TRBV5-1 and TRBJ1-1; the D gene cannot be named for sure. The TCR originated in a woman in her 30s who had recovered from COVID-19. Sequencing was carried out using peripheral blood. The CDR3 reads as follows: CASSQESPTEAFF. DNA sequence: TGCGCCAGCAGCCAAGAAAGCCCCACTGAAGCTTTCTTT.